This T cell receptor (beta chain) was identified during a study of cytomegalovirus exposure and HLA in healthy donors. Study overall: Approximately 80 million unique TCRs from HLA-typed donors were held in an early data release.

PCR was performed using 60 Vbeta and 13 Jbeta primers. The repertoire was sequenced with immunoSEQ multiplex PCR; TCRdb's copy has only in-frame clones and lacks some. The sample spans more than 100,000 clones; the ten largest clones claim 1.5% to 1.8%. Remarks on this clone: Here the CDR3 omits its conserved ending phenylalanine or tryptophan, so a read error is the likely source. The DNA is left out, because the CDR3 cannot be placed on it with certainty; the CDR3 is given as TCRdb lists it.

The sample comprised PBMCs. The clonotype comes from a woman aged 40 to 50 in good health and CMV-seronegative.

The CDR3 region is CASSQGVTAGGFSL. The chain has TRBV4-1 and TRBJ1-1; TRBD1 was called by the table and not checked on the DNA. CDR1 is MGHRA, CDR2 YSYEKL, per germline. The CDR3 is made up of 14 amino acids, end residues included.